This T cell receptor beta chain originates from a study of human T cells and chemical hapten exposure. As for the study in general: Sensitization involved placing 2% DPC onto an approximately 2 cm by approximately 2 cm region of upper inner arm skin.

This clonotype was seen at least ten times. Trimming removed 1 base from V and 3 bases from J, with 13 bases in between. CDR1 is GTSNPN, CDR2 SVGIG, per germline (reference sequence). This CDR3 is 15 amino acids long. Time point of the sample: pre-sensitization, week 0. Treatment reported: therapeutic diphenylcyclopropenone sensitization with weekly scalp DPC. Alopecia patients deemed DPC-suitable, aged 18 to 70, excluding pregnancy. Individual cDNA molecules in this library carried unique molecular identifiers. MiXCR was run by TCRdb on the RACE reads, yielding one entry per CDR3 protein. The sample lists tens of thousands of distinct CDR3 sequences, about 11% occurring once.

The material sequenced was whole blood, taken in connection with sensitization to the hapten diphenylcyclopropenone (DPC). The clonotype comes from a woman aged 40 to 50 with alopecia areata. Some clones in this sample may be carry-over from other donors' samples. The chain carries TRBV30 and TRBJ1-5, with a possible D match to TRBD1 (5 bases). The CDR3 DNA is TGTGCCTGGAGTGATCTGGCAGGGACCAATCAGCCCCAGCATTTT. It specifies CAWSDLAGTNQPQHF.